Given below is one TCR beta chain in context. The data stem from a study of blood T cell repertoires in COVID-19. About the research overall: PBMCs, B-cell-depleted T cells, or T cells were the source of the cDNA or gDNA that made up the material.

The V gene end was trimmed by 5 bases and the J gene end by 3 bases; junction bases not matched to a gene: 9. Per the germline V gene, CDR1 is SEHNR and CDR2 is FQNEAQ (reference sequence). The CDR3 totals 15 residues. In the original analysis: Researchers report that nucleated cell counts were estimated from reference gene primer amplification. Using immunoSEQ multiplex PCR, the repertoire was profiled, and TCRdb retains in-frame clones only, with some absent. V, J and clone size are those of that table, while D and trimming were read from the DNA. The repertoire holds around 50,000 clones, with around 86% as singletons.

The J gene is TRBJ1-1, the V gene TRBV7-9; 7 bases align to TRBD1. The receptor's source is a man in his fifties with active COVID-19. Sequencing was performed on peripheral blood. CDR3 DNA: TGTGCCAGCAGCCCCCGGGACAGTGCGGACACTGAAGCTTTCTTT. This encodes CASSPRDSADTEAFF.